This passage covers 11 T cell receptor beta chains from one sample sequenced in a study of identical twins. TCRdb independently ran MiXCR on the 5' RACE reads; one entry per CDR3 protein. In the table there are 200,000 to 250,000 distinct CDR3 sequences, 7.5% of which are singletons. This same sample was also part of a study on yellow fever vaccine responses in identical twins.

Input material: memory (CD45RO+) T cells sorted from blood. The receptor set was obtained from a woman between 18 and 29 years old in good health.

A few counts support this clonotype. The rearrangement uses TRBV18 and TRBJ2-7; D is possibly TRBD1 or TRBD2 (5 bases each). Germline V lookup: CDR1 KGHSH, CDR2 LQKENI. The germline V and J ends were trimmed by 6 bases and 2 bases, with 20 bases remaining between them. The CDR3 extends over 16 amino acids. The CDR3 bases are TGTGCCAGCTCCCAAAAGGGTGGGACCCAGACCTACGAGCAGTACTTC. Protein: CASSQKGGTQTYEQYF.

The sample holds a few counts of this clonotype. This rearrangement joins TRBV5-1 to TRBJ2-7; TRBD1 matches at 10 bases. V dropped 4 bases and J dropped 5; count of bases not matched to a gene: 6. The CDR3 has 14 amino acids. Germline assignment: CDR1 SGHRS and CDR2 YFSETQ. The CDR3, as DNA: TGCGCCAGCAGCCCGGGACAGGGGATCCACGAGCAGTACTTC. It specifies CASSPGQGIHEQYF.

The chain recombines TRBV4-3 with TRBJ2-1, with D maybe TRBD1 (5 bases). Deletions cut 0 bases from V and 10 bases from J, with 10 bases between. In germline, CDR1 is LGHNA, CDR2 YSLEER. This CDR3 spans 13 amino acids. The CDR3 spells CASSQDSGWEQFF. The CDR3 coding sequence is TGCGCCAGCAGCCAAGATTCAGGGTGGGAGCAGTTCTTC.

This clonotype was detected many times. This chain connects TRBV30 to TRBJ2-2; D is ambiguous. The ends were cut back, 0 bases at V and 6 bases at J, with 11 bases in the middle. This CDR3 comprises 14 residues. Per the germline V gene, CDR1 is GTSNPN and CDR2 is SVGIG (reference sequence). The CDR3, as DNA: TGTGCCTGGAGTGTATTACAGCTATCCGGGGAGCTGTTTTTT. As protein: CAWSVLQLSGELFF.

This clonotype was detected a few times. This chain uses TRBV5-1 with TRBJ1-2; weak D call: TRBD1 (5 bases). The V gene's germline CDR1 is SGHRS and CDR2 YFSETQ. V was clipped by 0 bases and J by 1 base, with 13 bases between them. The CDR3 is 16 amino acids. Here the CDR3 reads CASSLAISRGNYGYTF. The CDR3 DNA sequence: TGCGCCAGCAGCTTGGCCATTTCGAGGGGTAACTATGGCTACACCTTC.

The chain's CDR3 is CAIRRNGGQYF. In DNA form, the CDR3 reads TGTGCCATCAGGAGGAACGGGGGGCAGTACTTC. This chain uses TRBV10-3 with TRBJ2-7; possibly TRBD2 for D (6 bases). Germline V lookup: CDR1 ENHRY, CDR2 SYGVKD. V was clipped by 6 bases and J by 9 bases, with 12 bases between them. This CDR3 has 11 amino acids.

This clonotype has only a few counts. V usage is TRBV15 and J usage is TRBJ2-7, with 7 bases lining up with TRBD1. The CDR3 loop spans 15 amino acids. Per germline, CDR1 LNHNV and CDR2 YYDKDF (reference sequence). The V and J ends lost 6 bases and 1 base, in that order; junction bases with no gene match: 9. CDR3 sequence (DNA): TGTGCCACCAGTCCCGACAGGGACGATTCCTACGAGCAGTACTTC. This encodes CATSPDRDDSYEQYF. The full variable domain, in which reference TRBV15 and TRBJ2-7 provide the parts outside the CDR3, is DAMVIQNPRYQVTQFGKPVTLSCSQTLNHNVMYWYQQKSSQAPKLLFHYYDKDFNNEADTPDNFQSRRPNTSFCFLDIRSPGLGDTAMYLCATSPDRDDSYEQYFGPGTRLTVT.

The chain has TRBV10-2 and TRBJ2-3; D assignment may be TRBD1 or TRBD2 (5 bases each). Germline assignment: CDR1 WSHSY and CDR2 SAAADI. The CDR3 contains 15 residues. V was pared by 3 bases and J by 6 bases, with 16 bases between. Written as DNA, the CDR3 is TGCGCCAGCAGTGACGTGGGGGTCCCCACCGATACGCAGTATTTT. Amino acid sequence: CASSDVGVPTDTQYF.

This clonotype occurred many times. V usage is TRBV20-1 and J usage is TRBJ2-4, with TRBD2 identical over 8 bases. J gave up 0 bases and V 3 bases, and 1 base lay outside the gene matches. CDR3 size: 14 residues. The germline V gene has CDR1 DFQATT and CDR2 SNEGSKA (reference sequence). The CDR3 loop is CSASRGGAKNIQYF. For the CDR3, the DNA is TGCAGTGCTAGCCGGGGGGGAGCCAAAAACATTCAGTACTTC.

There are a few counts of this clonotype. V and J are TRBV2 and TRBJ2-3; 11 positions match TRBD2. With 6 bases clipped from V and 5 bases from J, the junction kept 13 bases outside the gene matches. Germline CDR1 SNHLY, CDR2 FYNNEI. The CDR3 loop spans 17 amino acids. The CDR3 sequence: CASREPIAGGPRDTQYF. The CDR3, as DNA: TGTGCCAGCAGGGAGCCGATAGCGGGGGGGCCTAGAGATACGCAGTATTTT.

The chain uses TRBV7-2 and TRBJ1-1, with TRBD1 as a possible D gene (6 bases). V was shortened by 2 bases and J by 8 bases, with 12 bases between the two germline ends. CDR1 is SGHTA and CDR2 is FQGNSA in the germline V gene. The CDR3 covers 13 residues. The CDR3 region has the DNA TGTGCCAGCAGCTTAAGGACAGTTCCCGAAGCTTTCTTT. As protein: CASSLRTVPEAFF.